The table lists the clone carrying this T cell receptor beta chain with a few counts. The target antigen is unknown. Together with a sample-barcoded 5' primer, a J-beta primer mix was included in a second PCR lasting 7 to 11 cycles. Per-sample output comprised a minimum of 2.5 million paired-end reads containing CDR3. From the 5' RACE reads, TCRdb called clonotypes with MiXCR, one entry per CDR3 protein. Of over 1,200,000 distinct CDR3 sequences listed, approximately 63% were seen once; the top ten hold about 6.7%. The source of the sample is a study of blood T cells in healthy people across ages. Study-level findings and limits: Diversity figures based on one million T cells were deemed too low. Age showed a roughly linear inverse relationship with TCR beta diversity per million T cells. More naive CD4+ cells and higher diversity marked long-lived donors relative to aged donors.

Source material: blood. The clonotype comes from a man aged 18 to 30 in good health.

CDR3 region: CASSRTGGRGETQYF. In nucleotides, the CDR3 is TGTGCCAGCAGTCGGACAGGGGGGCGAGGAGAGACCCAGTACTTC. V gene TRBV2 combines with J gene TRBJ2-5; 10 bases line up with TRBD1. Germline-derived CDR1 and CDR2 are SNHLY and FYNNEI. The CDR3 is 15 residues long. V dropped 5 bases and J dropped 4; count of bases not matched to a gene: 7.